A single sample is the source of the 7 T cell receptor beta chains below, sequenced in a study of blood T cells in healthy people across ages. The second PCR ran roughly 6 to 11 cycles with a sample-barcoded 5' primer and J-beta primers. Each CDR3 protein gets one entry after TCRdb re-called the 5' RACE reads with MiXCR. Among roughly 700,000 distinct CDR3 sequences listed, approximately 30% were seen once. Source material: blood. The source of these receptors is a woman of 80 years or more in good health.

Concerning this clonotype: Given a much more abundant clone one base away, this may be a read error. The chain links TRBV5-1 to TRBJ2-1, with 9 bases aligning to TRBD2. CDR3 length: 15 residues. Germline-derived CDR1 and CDR2 are SGHRS and YFSETQ. J gave up 10 bases and V 0 bases, and 8 bases lay outside the gene matches. CDR3 region: CASSLEPSGVGEQFF. The DNA for the CDR3 is TGCGCCAGCAGCTTGGAGCCTAGCGGGGTAGGAGAGCAGTTCTTC.

This CDR3 reads CSARPAGWSDTQYF. CDR3 DNA: TGCAGTGCTAGACCCGCAGGCTGGTCAGATACGCAGTATTTT. J is TRBJ2-3 and V is TRBV20-1; D unresolved. Trimming removed 2 bases at V and 4 bases at J, with 13 bases between. The V gene's germline CDR1 is DFQATT and CDR2 SNEGSKA (reference sequence). The CDR3 totals 14 residues.

This clonotype has just a few counts. A much more abundant neighbour one base away suggests this may be a read error. This chain connects TRBV5-1 to TRBJ2-4; D possibly corresponds to TRBD1 (6 bases). The better agreement between TRBJ2-7 and the DNA end casts doubt on the J call. The CDR3 is 15 residues long. The germline V gene encodes CDR1 SGHRS and CDR2 YFSETQ. The CDR3 sequence: CASSPLQGEFGEQYF. DNA of the CDR3: TGCGCCAGCAGCCCTTTACAGGGAGAGTTTGGCGAGCAGTACTTC.

This clonotype was recorded at least ten times. The chain couples TRBV7-3 to TRBJ2-3; 8 bases match TRBD2. Trimming at V came to 5 bases and at J to 2 bases, leaving 6 bases not matched to a gene. The length of the CDR3 is 15 residues. Germline CDR1 reads SGHTA; CDR2 reads FQGTGA. The CDR3: CASSVGGGTTDTQYF. The CDR3, as DNA: TGTGCCAGCAGCGTCGGGGGGGGCACCACAGATACGCAGTATTTT.

The chain has TRBV30 and TRBJ1-5; possible D gene TRBD1, 6 bases. Germline loops: CDR1 GTSNPN, CDR2 SVGIG (reference sequence). The length of the CDR3 is 15 residues. V lost 1 base and J 1 base, leaving 11 bases between the germline ends. The CDR3 reads CAWSGVQGSNQPQHF. In DNA, the CDR3 is TGTGCCTGGAGTGGAGTACAGGGAAGCAATCAGCCCCAGCATTTT. The complete variable domain, with remaining parts taken from reference TRBV30 and TRBJ1-5, reads SQTIHQWPATLVQPVGSPLSLECTVEGTSNPNLYWYRQAAGRGLQLLFYSVGIGQISSEVPQNLSASRPQDRQFILSSKKLLLSDSGFYLCAWSGVQGSNQPQHFGDGTRLSIL.

Ten or more counts support this clonotype. The chain carries TRBV7-9 and TRBJ2-7, with 11 nucleotides matching TRBD1. The CDR3 has 14 amino acids. CDR1 is SEHNR and CDR2 is FQNEAQ in the germline V gene (reference sequence). Trimming cost V 6 bases and J 5 bases; bases outside gene matches: 6. The CDR3 here is CASSSGDRGNEQYF. CDR3 DNA: TGTGCCAGCAGTTCGGGGGACAGGGGGAACGAGCAGTACTTC.

The sample holds a few counts of this clonotype. The chain carries TRBV5-1 and TRBJ1-1, with a tentative D call TRBD1 (5 bases). V was trimmed by 5 bases and J by 6 bases, leaving 8 bases between them. The germline gives CDR1 SGHRS, CDR2 YFSETQ. CDR3 length: 11 amino acids. CDR3 sequence: CASREGSEAFF. CDR3 nucleotide sequence: TGCGCCAGCAGAGAGGGGTCTGAAGCTTTCTTT.